This T cell receptor (beta chain) was captured in a study of neurological immune-mediated disorders. Study-level results: Expanded clones shared no CDR3 amino acid sequences across subjects, suggesting private repertoires in all groups. While HTLV-1-associated myelopathy showed the greatest TCR clonal expansion, multiple sclerosis showed the least, falling below healthy controls.

This CDR3 has 15 residues. V was pared by 5 bases and J by 8 bases, with 19 bases between. Germline CDR1 and CDR2: MGHDK and SYGVNS. The team produced cDNA through 5'RACE using 10-nucleotide random UMIs. A single record per CDR3 protein comes from TCRdb applying MiXCR to the 5' RACE reads. The sample includes some 49,000 distinct CDR3 sequences, about a tenth seen only once; the top ten take roughly 1.5%. The time point is: longitudinal time-point 1 (baseline). Healthy controls comprised blood bank volunteers in Maryland, USA. This clonotype was recorded at least ten times. Its target is not known. This clonotype was obtained from a middle-aged woman in good health. Material: PBMCs. This rearrangement joins TRBV25-1 to TRBJ2-1, with D maybe TRBD2 (5 bases). The CDR3 loop is CASSWTAPRVDEQFF. CDR3 bases: TGTGCCAGCAGTTGGACTGCCCCCCGAGTCGATGAGCAGTTCTTC.